Given below is one T cell receptor beta chain in context. Its target is unknown. The source of the sample is a study of radiotherapy plus CTLA-4 blockade in lung cancer. Study at large: Among patients, over 15% showed objective responses, and approximately 31% had disease control.

The germline gives CDR1 SGDLS, CDR2 YYNGEE. This CDR3 spans 13 amino acids. Trimming at V came to 5 bases and at J to 5 bases, leaving 4 bases not matched to a gene. Those with chemo-refractory metastatic non-small-cell lung cancer were treated with focal radiation combined with CTLA-4 blockade using ipilimumab. Clones were sequenced by immunoSEQ multiplex PCR, and TCRdb holds only the in-frame ones, with some missing. The sample has about 77,000 clones; roughly 69% are singletons. Study outcomes and limitations: Early shifts in blood T cell clones, with interferon-beta, reportedly predicted response best. Subsequent to radiotherapy plus ipilimumab, tumor-derived TCR clones underwent expansion in blood.

This material consisted of peripheral blood, taken from a patient treated with radiotherapy plus ipilimumab. The gene calls are TRBV9 and TRBJ2-1; 7 bases line up with TRBD2. The receptor comes from a human donor with non-small cell lung cancer whose response to radiotherapy plus ipilimumab could not be evaluated. CDR3 sequence (DNA): TGTGCCAGCAGTGATGGGGGGGACAATGAGCAGTTCTTC. Translating it yields CASSDGGDNEQFF.